This T cell receptor beta chain stems from a study of shared clonotypes between healthy human individuals. TCRdb keeps only in-frame clones here, not all; method: immunoSEQ multiplex PCR. This sample yields a few hundred thousand clones, of which 95% to 96% are seen a single time; roughly 0.1% belongs to the top ten. V shed 3 bases, J shed 3 bases, and the junction held 4 bases outside the gene matches. CDR1 is PRHDT, CDR2 FYEKMQ, per germline (reference sequence). The CDR3 extends over 14 amino acids. Naive CD8 cells were CD45RO-negative, positively selected for CCR7, excluding terminally differentiated effector memory CD45RA+ cells. Donors were healthy HIV-negative adults without recent acute infections or vaccinations. Nashville, Tennessee was home to all donors, each a Caucasian adult.

This clonotype was sampled from a woman younger than 45 in good health. The rearrangement links TRBV13 to TRBJ2-7, with 8 bases that match TRBD2. The sequenced sample was naive CD8+ T cells sorted from blood. CDR3 protein: CASSFSGRNYEQYF. The CDR3 coding sequence is TGTGCCAGCAGCTTCAGCGGGAGAAACTACGAGCAGTACTTC. Looking up the rest from reference TRBV13 and TRBJ2-7 gives the full variable domain: AAGVIQSPRHLIKEKRETATLKCYPIPRHDTVYWYQQGPGQDPQFLISFYEKMQSDKGSIPDRFSAQQFSDYHSELNMSSLELGDSALYFCASSFSGRNYEQYFGPGTRLTVT.